This passage covers 7 T cell receptor beta chains from one sample sequenced in a study of T-cell memory formation after mild COVID-19. TCRdb re-called the 5' RACE reads with MiXCR, one entry per CDR3 protein. Among 400,000 to 500,000 distinct CDR3 sequences listed, 20% to 25% were seen once. The specimen was PBMCs or a T cell subset sorted from them (not recorded which). These receptors were taken from an adult woman who had mild COVID-19 (a few samples of this study predate the infection). Cell type and time point are not known.

This clonotype was detected a few times. The V gene is TRBV18, the J gene TRBJ2-7; 8 bases line up with TRBD1. Germline V lookup: CDR1 KGHSH, CDR2 LQKENI. The length of the CDR3 is 13 residues. The V segment lost 4 bases and the J segment 5 bases; nucleotides outside the gene matches: 4. DNA of the CDR3: TGTGCCAGCTCACTCGCGGACAGGGACGAGCAGTACTTC. Protein product: CASSLADRDEQYF.

The rearrangement joins TRBV11-2 to TRBJ2-1, with 10 bases lining up with TRBD2. The length of the CDR3 is 15 residues. V gave up 8 bases and J gave up 4 bases; unmatched junction bases: 8. Germline assignment: CDR1 SGHAT and CDR2 FQNNGV. This CDR3 reads CASGIIAGGYNEQFF. The CDR3 DNA sequence: TGTGCCAGCGGGATAATAGCGGGAGGATACAATGAGCAGTTCTTC. Filled out from reference TRBV11-2 and TRBJ2-1, the complete variable domain reads EAGVAQSPRYKIIEKRQSVAFWCNPISGHATLYWYQQILGQGPKLLIQFQNNGVVDDSQLPKDRFSAERLKGVDSTLKIQPAKLEDSAVYLCASGIIAGGYNEQFFGPGTRLTVL.

This clonotype appeared a few times. This chain joins TRBV12-3 or TRBV12-4 and TRBJ1-5; D unclear. The CDR3 has 11 residues. V was cut by 3 bases and J by 5 bases, with 2 bases left in between. CDR3 in DNA: TGTGCCAGCAGTTTGCATCAGCCCCAGCATTTT. This gives the protein CASSLHQPQHF.

V is TRBV24-1 and J is TRBJ2-7, with 7 bases that match TRBD2. This CDR3 region has 14 residues. V trimming: 7 bases; J trimming: 0 bases; junction bases outside the gene matches: 5. Looked up from germline, CDR1 is KGHDR and CDR2 is SFDVKD. CDR3 protein: CATSIAGPSYEQYF. As DNA, the CDR3 is TGTGCCACCAGCATAGCGGGCCCCTCCTACGAGCAGTACTTC.

This clonotype was counted between two and nine times. J is TRBJ1-4 and V is TRBV7-9; TRBD1 is a possible D gene (5 bases). This CDR3 comprises 16 residues. Looked up from germline, CDR1 is SEHNR and CDR2 is FQNEAQ (reference sequence). Trimming took 2 bases from V and 7 from J, leaving 17 bases between them. The CDR3 spells CASSLKAAGAGEKLFF. CDR3 in DNA: TGTGCCAGCAGCTTAAAAGCCGCTGGGGCGGGTGAAAAACTGTTTTTT. Full variable domain (missing parts from reference TRBV7-9 and TRBJ1-4): DTGVSQNPRHKITKRGQNVTFRCDPISEHNRLYWYRQTLGQGPEFLTYFQNEAQLEKSRLLSDRFSAERPKGSFSTLEIQRTEQGDSAMYLCASSLKAAGAGEKLFFGSGTQLSVL.

The genes are TRBV12-3 or TRBV12-4 and TRBJ2-5; D is perhaps TRBD1 or TRBD2 (5 bases each). The CDR3 spans 14 residues. Trimming shortened V by 7 bases and J by 5 bases, and 17 bases separated the two germline ends. CDR3 DNA sequence: TGTGCCAGCACTTGGGACGTATTTTGGGAGACCCAGTACTTC. Translation gives CASTWDVFWETQYF.

This clonotype was seen a few times. This chain links TRBV7-3 with TRBJ2-3; D may be TRBD1 (6 bases). The CDR3 covers 14 residues. Germline loops: CDR1 SGHTA, CDR2 FQGTGA. Trimming removed 3 bases at V and 4 bases at J, with 11 bases between. DNA for the CDR3: TGTGCCAGCAGCTTCCAGGGGTCGCCAGATACGCAGTATTTT. Amino acid sequence: CASSFQGSPDTQYF.